Shown below are 22 T cell receptor beta chains from a single sample sequenced in a study of neurological immune-mediated disorders. TCRdb re-called the 5' RACE reads through MiXCR, storing one row per CDR3 protein. This table has around 71,000 distinct CDR3 sequences, roughly 13% appearing once. Time point here: longitudinal time-point 1 (baseline). Sequencing was performed on PBMCs. The receptors originated from a female donor with HTLV-1-associated myelopathy (HAM/TSP).

This clonotype has a count of ten or more. V and J are TRBV12-3 or TRBV12-4 and TRBJ2-3; 8 bases line up with TRBD2. V was clipped by 7 bases and J by 5 bases; unmatched bases: 5. The CDR3 length is 13 residues. CDR3 protein: CASKLREGDTQYF. In DNA form, the CDR3 reads TGTGCCAGCAAACTTCGGGAGGGAGATACGCAGTATTTT.

This clonotype has a count of ten or more. The chain joins TRBV5-1 to TRBJ2-2; 10 nucleotides match TRBD1. The CDR3 consists of 17 residues. J was trimmed by 1 base and V by 4 bases; bases with no gene match: 7. The germline gives CDR1 SGHRS, CDR2 YFSETQ. The CDR3, as DNA: TGCGCCAGCAGCGGCGGGACAGGGGCGGGGAACACCGGGGAGCTGTTTTTT. This encodes CASSGGTGAGNTGELFF.

This clonotype was counted at least ten times. The chain has TRBV2 and TRBJ2-2; D remains unclear. Germline loops: CDR1 SNHLY, CDR2 FYNNEI. This CDR3 has 15 residues. V shed 3 bases and J shed 0 bases, with 8 bases lying between them. This CDR3 is CASSDGDANTGELFF. CDR3 nucleotides: TGTGCCAGCAGTGACGGAGACGCGAACACCGGGGAGCTGTTTTTT. Combining the CDR3 with reference TRBV2 and TRBJ2-2 gives the whole variable domain EPEVTQTPSHQVTQMGQEVILRCVPISNHLYFYWYRQILGQKVEFLVSFYNNEISEKSEIFDDQFSVERPDGSNFTLKIRSTKLEDSAMYFCASSDGDANTGELFFGEGSRLTVL.

In this sample, this clonotype turned up many times. The J gene is TRBJ2-5, the V gene TRBV9; D is undetermined. Germline V gives CDR1 SGDLS, CDR2 YYNGEE. Trimming left V 0 bases short and J 5 bases short, with 8 bases between. CDR3 length: 13 residues. CDR3 region: CASSVGPAETQYF. The DNA for the CDR3 is TGTGCCAGCAGCGTAGGTCCGGCGGAGACCCAGTACTTC.

This clonotype was seen at least ten times. The genes are TRBV5-1 and TRBJ2-1; D is uncertain. Germline V lookup: CDR1 SGHRS, CDR2 YFSETQ. Trimming took 5 bases from V and 5 from J, leaving 20 bases between them. The CDR3 totals 16 residues. This CDR3 is CASRGWNPSSDNEQFF. CDR3 in DNA: TGCGCCAGCAGGGGGTGGAACCCGTCAAGCGACAATGAGCAGTTCTTC.

This clonotype was seen ten or more times. The chain couples TRBV5-1 to TRBJ2-2; 9 positions agree with TRBD1. J was trimmed by 4 bases and V by 3 bases; bases with no gene match: 4. Looked up from germline, CDR1 is SGHRS and CDR2 is YFSETQ. The CDR3 runs 15 residues. The DNA for the CDR3 is TGCGCCAGCAGCTACGGGACAGGGACCACCGGGGAGCTGTTTTTT. It translates to CASSYGTGTTGELFF.

This clonotype was picked up many times. The chain links TRBV4-1 to TRBJ1-1; D is unclear. The V end was cut by 7 bases, the J end by 4 bases, with 16 bases between. The CDR3 spans 14 residues. Germline CDR1 is MGHRA and CDR2 is YSYEKL. The CDR3 region is CASNEGDGVTEAFF. In nucleotides, the CDR3 is TGCGCCAGCAATGAGGGTGATGGGGTCACTGAAGCTTTCTTT.

This clonotype was found many times. At one boundary the junction diverges from the germline segment, which might be a read error. The chain carries TRBV5-1 and TRBJ2-1; the match to TRBD2 covers 8 bases. The CDR3 length is 13 residues. In germline, CDR1 is SGHRS, CDR2 YFSETQ. The CDR3 DNA is TGCGCCAGCAGCTTGGGCAGCTCGGGGGGGCTGGTCTTC. Protein: CASSLGSSGGLVF.

Concerning this clonotype itself: This may arise from a read error, as a much more abundant clone is one base away. V usage is TRBV7-8 and J usage is TRBJ2-1, with D possibly TRBD2 on 6 matching bases. The germline V gene encodes CDR1 SGHVS and CDR2 FQNEAQ. The CDR3 spans 16 residues. In DNA form, the CDR3 reads TGTGTCAGCAGCTTAGCGGAGACTCCCCCCGGATCGGGGCAGTTCTTC. It is translated as CVSSLAETPPGSGQFF.

In this sample, this clonotype turned up many times. The chain employs TRBV6-5 and TRBJ2-7; D perhaps matches TRBD2 (5 bases). Germline CDR1 MNHEY, CDR2 SVGAGI. The CDR3 has 15 amino acids. V gave up 6 bases and J gave up 6 bases, with 21 bases separating them. CDR3 sequence: CASRRKSRGLLEQYF. CDR3 coding DNA: TGTGCCAGCAGGAGAAAGAGTCGGGGTCTGCTCGAGCAGTACTTC.

This clonotype was counted at least ten times. V gene TRBV4-1 combines with J gene TRBJ2-1; TRBD1 agrees at 11 bases. The CDR3 is 15 residues long. After removal of 4 bases from V and 4 bases from J, the junction contained 3 bases not matched to a gene. The V gene's germline CDR1 is MGHRA and CDR2 YSYEKL. The CDR3 loop reads CASSRGQGAYNEQFF. The CDR3 DNA follows: TGCGCCAGCAGCCGAGGACAGGGGGCTTACAATGAGCAGTTCTTC.

This clonotype has a count of ten or more. The CDR3 protein is CASSLRRGGNTGELFF. The DNA for the CDR3 is TGTGCCAGCAGCTTGAGGCGGGGGGGAAACACCGGGGAGCTGTTTTTT. This rearrangement joins TRBV7-8 to TRBJ2-2; 9 positions match TRBD2. The V gene end was trimmed by 3 bases and the J gene end by 2 bases; junction bases not matched to a gene: 4. Germline-derived CDR1 and CDR2 are SGHVS and FQNEAQ. This CDR3 is 16 amino acids long.

This clonotype showed up many times. This may come from a read error, since a much larger clone is one base off. This CDR3 is missing its conserved last phenylalanine or tryptophan, likely due to a read error. V and J are TRBV7-9 and TRBJ2-4; D is unresolved. V dropped 3 bases and J dropped 3 bases, with 9 bases sitting between them. The CDR3 is 14 amino acids. Germline CDR1 SEHNR, CDR2 FQNEAQ (reference sequence). In nucleotides, the CDR3 is TGTGCCAGCAGCTTGGCCTCCGTCAAAAACATTCAGTACATC. It yields the protein CASSLASVKNIQYI.

This clonotype came up many times. J is TRBJ2-1 and V is TRBV5-1, with D perhaps matching TRBD2 (6 bases). CDR1 and CDR2 (germline): SGHRS, YFSETQ. V was shortened by 0 bases and J by 7 bases, with 14 bases between the two germline ends. The CDR3 length is 15 residues. The CDR3 DNA follows: TGCGCCAGCAGCTTGGATCCAGGGAGGAGGAATGAGCAGTTCTTC. It encodes CASSLDPGRRNEQFF.

This clonotype showed up many times. The chain employs TRBV12-3 or TRBV12-4 and TRBJ2-3, with TRBD1 identical over 10 bases. The V segment lost 6 bases and the J segment 4 bases; nucleotides outside the gene matches: 4. This CDR3 has 14 amino acids. CDR3 sequence (DNA): TGTGCCAGCAGGGCCGGACAGGGGGCAGATACGCAGTATTTT. Its protein product is CASRAGQGADTQYF.

This clonotype showed up many times. The chain links TRBV5-1 to TRBJ1-6; D gene unclear. Germline values: CDR1 SGHRS, CDR2 YFSETQ. This CDR3 has 12 residues. V was trimmed by 5 bases and J by 8 bases, leaving 8 bases between them. The CDR3 protein is CASREGDSPLHF. Written as DNA, the CDR3 is TGCGCCAGCAGGGAGGGAGATTCACCCCTCCACTTT.

This clonotype was seen at least ten times. V gene TRBV20-1 combines with J gene TRBJ2-3, with 8 positions matching TRBD2. Trimming cost V 0 bases and J 6 bases; bases outside gene matches: 8. CDR1 is DFQATT and CDR2 is SNEGSKA in the germline V gene (reference sequence). There are 15 residues in the CDR3. CDR3 sequence reads: CSARDPGGPGDTQYF. The CDR3, as DNA: TGCAGTGCTAGAGATCCGGGGGGGCCGGGGGATACGCAGTATTTT.

This clonotype has more than one count but fewer than ten. J is TRBJ2-7 and V is TRBV5-1; 10 positions match TRBD2. Unmatched junction bases numbered 9, after V lost 0 bases and J lost 9 bases. This CDR3 is 15 amino acids long. Per germline, CDR1 SGHRS and CDR2 YFSETQ. Here the CDR3 reads CASSLVGLAGAAQYF. The CDR3 DNA reads as TGCGCCAGCAGCTTGGTGGGCCTAGCGGGGGCGGCGCAGTACTTC.

Points on this clonotype: A much bigger clone sits one base away, suggesting this may be a read error. The CDR3 coding sequence is TGTGCCAGCAGCATCGGAAGCGGGGGGGCCGTCTACGAGCAGTACTTC. Encoded protein: CASSIGSGGAVYEQYF. The chain has TRBV7-2 and TRBJ2-7; 10 bases line up with TRBD2. The germline CDR1 and CDR2 sequences are SGHTA and FQGNSA. The V and J ends lost 5 bases and 3 bases, in that order; junction bases with no gene match: 10. This CDR3 contains 16 residues.

This clonotype was observed many times. This chain links TRBV9 with TRBJ2-1; D call uncertain. Germline V gene lookup returns CDR1 SGDLS and CDR2 YYNGEE. The CDR3 length is 13 residues. Trimming cost V 2 bases and J 6 bases, with 9 bases left between them. The CDR3 sequence: CASSVTNTNEQFF. The CDR3 DNA reads as TGTGCCAGCAGCGTTACGAACACCAATGAGCAGTTCTTC. The variable domain in full, completed from reference TRBV9 and TRBJ2-1, reads DSGVTQTPKHLITATGQRVTLRCSPRSGDLSVYWYQQSLDQGLQFLIQYYNGEERAKGNILERFSAQQFPDLHSELNLSSLELGDSALYFCASSVTNTNEQFFGPGTRLTVL.

This clonotype was picked up many times. The chain joins TRBV20-1 to TRBJ2-7, with D possibly TRBD2 on 6 matching bases. The CDR3 has 15 amino acids. Trimming stripped 3 bases from V and 6 bases from J, with 21 bases between. Germline values: CDR1 DFQATT, CDR2 SNEGSKA (reference sequence). CDR3 nucleotides: TGCAGTGCTAGGAATTCCCGGGGCCCGGGGGTCGAGCAGTACTTC. It specifies CSARNSRGPGVEQYF.

In its sample, this clonotype was seen many times. A much larger clone lies one base from this, so it may be a read error. The CDR3: CASSVGGGVSSGNTIHF. The CDR3 bases are TGTGCCAGCAGCGTGGGGGGGGGCGTCAGCTCTGGAAACACCATACATTTT. The rearrangement links TRBV9 to TRBJ1-3, with D maybe TRBD1 (6 bases). Germline-derived CDR1 and CDR2 are SGDLS and YYNGEE. This CDR3 is 17 amino acids long.